One sample yielded the 31 T cell receptor beta chains listed below, sequenced in a study of a mutant IDH1 vaccine in newly diagnosed glioma (dated by TCRdb to about 2021). The sample's time point label is to be understood as: week 11, during vaccination. Each vaccine dose, consisting of 300 ug of a 20-mer mutant IDH1 peptide in Montanide, was administered subcutaneously with topical imiquimod. Library method: the immunoSEQ multiplex PCR assay. TCRdb stores this immuneACCESS table with in-frame sequences only. Part of the clones is absent; in the studies checked, under half of the shortfall reflects unresolved V genes, and no reason is known for the rest. The sample contains 20,000 to 25,000 clones, about three quarters of them found a single time. The ten largest clones add up to roughly 9.6% of the sample. These receptors' antigens are unknown. The starting material was peripheral blood mononuclear cells (PBMCs), obtained from a glioma patient whose treatment included an IDH1 peptide vaccine. The receptors were gathered from a man between 18 and 35 years old with glioma. Some clones in this sample may be carry-over from other donors' samples.

The V and J genes are TRBV18 and TRBJ1-1; D remains ambiguous. The CDR3 covers 14 residues. V was cut by 3 bases and J by 8 bases, with 16 bases left in between. The germline V gene has CDR1 KGHSH and CDR2 LQKENI. DNA of the CDR3: TGTGCCAGCTCACCCGGCGGGAGGTTTTCAGAAGCTTTCTTT. It codes for CASSPGGRFSEAFF.

The J gene is TRBJ1-5, the V gene TRBV5-5; D call uncertain. CDR3 size: 15 residues. Deletions cut 2 bases from V and 3 bases from J, with 12 bases between. Germline CDR1 SGHKS, CDR2 YYEKEE (reference sequence). CDR3 sequence (DNA): TGTGCCAGCAGCTTAGGTACCTTCCCCAATCAGCCCCAGCATTTT. Translated: CASSLGTFPNQPQHF.

As DNA, the CDR3 is TGTGCCAGCAGCCTGAGACCCTGGGACGGTAACACCGGGGAGCTGTTTTTT. Residues: CASSLRPWDGNTGELFF. J is TRBJ2-2 and V is TRBV5-8; D is possibly TRBD1 or TRBD2 (5 bases each). The V gene lost 4 bases and the J gene lost 2 bases, with 18 bases spanning the gap. Germline V gene lookup returns CDR1 SGHTS and CDR2 YDEGEE. The CDR3 is 17 residues long. Combining the CDR3 with reference TRBV5-8 and TRBJ2-2 gives the whole variable domain EAGVTQSPTHLIKTRGQQATLRCSPISGHTSVYWYQQALGLGLQFLLWYDEGEERNRGNFPPRFSGRQFPNYSSELNVNALELEDSALYLCASSLRPWDGNTGELFFGEGSRLTVL.

The V call is TRBV6-5, the J call TRBJ2-3; TRBD2 aligns across 8 bases. With V trimmed by 6 bases and J by 7 bases, 9 bases remained unmatched. This CDR3 has 14 amino acids. Germline-derived CDR1 and CDR2 are MNHEY and SVGAGI. CDR3 DNA: TGTGCCAGCAGCTTAAGCGGGAGCGGGAATACGCAGTATTTT. It specifies CASSLSGSGNTQYF.

J is TRBJ2-7 and V is TRBV5-1; D is undetermined. The germline gives CDR1 SGHRS, CDR2 YFSETQ. This CDR3 has 14 amino acids. Trimming shortened V by 3 bases and J by 0 bases, and 10 bases separated the two germline ends. The CDR3, as DNA: TGCGCCAGCAGCTCCTTACCCCCCTCCTACGAGCAGTACTTC. It specifies CASSSLPPSYEQYF. Full variable domain (remainder filled in from reference TRBV5-1 and TRBJ2-7): KAGVTQTPRYLIKTRGQQVTLSCSPISGHRSVSWYQQTPGQGLQFLFEYFSETQRNKGNFPGRFSGRQFSNSRSEMNVSTLELGDSALYLCASSSLPPSYEQYFGPGTRLTVT.

This chain uses TRBV5-6 with TRBJ2-3; D is ambiguous. The germline V gene has CDR1 SGHDT and CDR2 YYEEEE. There are 14 residues in the CDR3. Trimming took off 1 base at V and 3 bases at J, with 9 bases between the two ends. The CDR3 nucleotides read TGTGCCAGCAGCTTGAGTGTAAGGACAGATACGCAGTATTTT. Amino acids: CASSLSVRTDTQYF.

This chain links TRBV5-1 with TRBJ2-1, with D perhaps matching TRBD1 (6 bases). CDR3 length: 14 amino acids. Germline CDR1 and CDR2: SGHRS and YFSETQ. The V gene lost 0 bases and the J gene lost 9 bases, with 13 bases spanning the gap. The DNA for the CDR3 is TGCGCCAGCAGCTTGGTTACAGGGTTTAGTGAGCAGTTCTTC. Translated: CASSLVTGFSEQFF.

V usage is TRBV7-9 and J usage is TRBJ1-5; D uncertain. Trimming shortened V by 1 base and J by 6 bases, and 4 bases separated the two germline ends. The V gene's germline CDR1 is SEHNR and CDR2 FQNEAQ (reference sequence). The length of the CDR3 is 12 residues. The CDR3 region is CASSLVSQPQHF. Written as DNA, the CDR3 is TGTGCCAGCAGCTTAGTTTCTCAGCCCCAGCATTTT.

V usage is TRBV4-1 and J usage is TRBJ2-7, with TRBD2 identical over 8 bases. After removal of 0 bases from V and 5 bases from J, the junction contained 9 bases not matched to a gene. The V gene's germline CDR1 is MGHRA and CDR2 YSYEKL. This CDR3 region has 16 residues. The CDR3 spells CASSQDLGGRWNEQYF. CDR3 sequence (DNA): TGCGCCAGCAGCCAAGATCTAGGCGGGAGGTGGAACGAGCAGTACTTC.

The rearrangement links TRBV4-3 to TRBJ2-2; D is ambiguous. The CDR3 covers 15 residues. The germline V gene has CDR1 LGHNA and CDR2 YSLEER. Trimming took 0 bases from V and 2 from J, leaving 7 bases between them. CDR3 bases: TGCGCCAGCAGCCAAGAGGCGAGTAACACCGGGGAGCTGTTTTTT. Translated, it gives CASSQEASNTGELFF.

The chain carries TRBV18 and TRBJ1-5; TRBD1 matches at 11 bases. This CDR3 spans 16 amino acids. Trimming cost V 2 bases and J 7 bases; bases outside gene matches: 7. Germline CDR1 reads KGHSH; CDR2 reads LQKENI. The chain's CDR3 is CASSPRDRGLQQPQHF. Written as DNA, the CDR3 is TGTGCCAGCTCACCAAGGGACAGGGGGTTACAACAGCCCCAGCATTTT.

This clone has just a few counts. J is TRBJ2-7 and V is TRBV4-1, with TRBD1 matching over 8 bases. J gave up 2 bases and V 4 bases, and 1 base lay outside the gene matches. The length of the CDR3 is 13 residues. Germline-derived CDR1 and CDR2 are MGHRA and YSYEKL. For the CDR3, the DNA is TGCGCCAGCAGCCCGGGACAGGCCTACGAGCAGTACTTC. Its protein is CASSPGQAYEQYF.

The rearrangement uses TRBV6-1 and TRBJ2-3, with a possible D match to TRBD2 (5 bases). Per the germline V gene, CDR1 is MNHNS and CDR2 is SASEGT. This CDR3 has 15 amino acids. V dropped 6 bases and J dropped 5 bases, with 18 bases sitting between them. CDR3 coding DNA: TGTGCCAGCAGGCTAGCCCGGACGGCGGAAGATACGCAGTATTTT. It translates to CASRLARTAEDTQYF.

J is TRBJ2-2 and V is TRBV10-1, with D tentatively TRBD2 (5 bases). The V and J ends lost 0 bases and 8 bases respectively, with 16 bases between them. Germline CDR1 reads WNHNN; CDR2 reads SYGVQD (reference sequence). CDR3 length equals 16 residues. The CDR3 sequence: CASSESSGDPRGELFF. CDR3 sequence (DNA): TGCGCCAGCAGTGAGTCAAGCGGAGACCCTCGGGGGGAGCTGTTTTTT.

The J gene is TRBJ1-2, the V gene TRBV29-1, with 7 bases lining up with TRBD1. Per germline, CDR1 SQVTM and CDR2 ANQGSEA. V lost 7 bases and J lost 4; bases outside the gene matches: 15. The CDR3 consists of 15 residues. The CDR3 spells CSAENRDRRIYGYTF. In DNA, the CDR3 is TGCAGCGCCGAAAACCGGGACAGACGAATCTATGGCTACACCTTC. Using reference TRBV29-1 and TRBJ1-2 for the parts outside the CDR3, the full variable domain is SAVISQKPSRDICQRGTSLTIQCQVDSQVTMMFWYRQQPGQSLTLIATANQGSEATYESGFVIDKFPISRPNLTFSTLTVSNMSPEDSSIYLCSAENRDRRIYGYTFGSGTRLTVV.

This clone was found a few times. J is TRBJ1-1 and V is TRBV14; TRBD1 aligns across 7 bases. This CDR3 has 13 amino acids. The germline V gene has CDR1 SGHDN and CDR2 FVKESK. V gave up 1 base and J gave up 8 bases; unmatched junction bases: 4. CDR3: CASSQGMGQEAFF. DNA for the CDR3: TGTGCCAGCAGCCAAGGCATGGGACAGGAAGCTTTCTTT.

The CDR3 loop reads CAIARDRAYEQYF. The CDR3 DNA sequence: TGTGCCATCGCGCGGGACAGGGCCTACGAGCAGTACTTC. V is TRBV6-5 and J is TRBJ2-7, with 9 bases fitting TRBD1. This CDR3 contains 13 residues. J was trimmed by 2 bases and V by 10 bases; bases with no gene match: 6. CDR1 is MNHEY and CDR2 is SVGAGI in the germline V gene.

This clone was seen only once. The chain carries TRBV5-1 and TRBJ2-5, with 9 bases lining up with TRBD2. Gene TRBJ2-7 matches the end of the DNA better, so the J call may be wrong. The germline gives CDR1 SGHRS, CDR2 YFSETQ. The CDR3 length is 15 residues. The CDR3 here is CASSFGASGNYEQYF. DNA for the CDR3: TGCGCCAGCAGCTTCGGAGCTAGCGGGAACTACGAGCAGTACTTC.

The V call is TRBV27, the J call TRBJ2-4; D unresolved. The CDR3 has 13 residues. The V end was cut by 10 bases, the J end by 0 bases, with 10 bases between. Germline V lookup: CDR1 MNHEY, CDR2 SMNVEV (reference sequence). CDR3 protein: CANSELAKNIQYF. The CDR3 region has the DNA TGTGCCAACTCAGAGCTAGCCAAAAACATTCAGTACTTC.

V usage is TRBV6-1 and J usage is TRBJ2-3; 7 nucleotides line up with TRBD1. CDR3 length equals 16 residues. The V gene's germline CDR1 is MNHNS and CDR2 SASEGT. V trimming: 1 base; J trimming: 3 bases; junction bases outside the gene matches: 7. CDR3 coding DNA: TGTGCCAGCAGTGAAGTGGGCAGGGGGAGAACAGATACGCAGTATTTT. Its translation: CASSEVGRGRTDTQYF.

In DNA, the CDR3 is TGTGCCAGTAGTACCCCGACTAGCGGGTACTACGAGCAGTACTTC. As protein: CASSTPTSGYYEQYF. The V and J genes are TRBV19 and TRBJ2-7; 10 bases are a match to TRBD2. J gave up 3 bases and V 4 bases, and 6 bases lay outside the gene matches. The germline CDR1 and CDR2 sequences are LNHDA and SQIVND (reference sequence). This CDR3 has 15 residues.

The chain links TRBV6-5 to TRBJ1-2; the D is unclear. Germline lookup yields CDR1 MNHEY and CDR2 SVGAGI. Trimming left V 2 bases short and J 2 bases short, with 9 bases between. This CDR3 is built from 14 residues. The CDR3 nucleotides are TGTGCCAGCAGTTACGTCCAGGCGAACTATGGCTACACCTTC. The encoded protein is CASSYVQANYGYTF.

This clone was counted only a few times. This sequence joins TRBV7-9 and TRBJ1-1; D not resolved. V was cut by 1 base and J by 4 bases, with 7 bases left in between. Per germline, CDR1 SEHNR and CDR2 FQNEAQ (reference sequence). The CDR3 extends over 13 amino acids. Here the CDR3 reads CASSLGHPTEAFF. The DNA of the CDR3 is TGTGCCAGCAGCTTAGGTCACCCCACTGAAGCTTTCTTT.

A few counts support this clone. This rearrangement joins TRBV27 to TRBJ2-1, with TRBD2 matching over 9 bases. Germline CDR1 MNHEY, CDR2 SMNVEV (reference sequence). V lost 3 bases, J lost 2 bases, and 2 bases stayed unmatched. The CDR3 runs to 15 residues. CDR3 coding DNA: TGTGCCAGCAGTTTTAGCGGGAGTCCCTACAATGAGCAGTTCTTC. Protein: CASSFSGSPYNEQFF.

This clone appeared a single time. The chain has TRBV6-5 and TRBJ2-7; 10 nucleotides agree with TRBD2. The CDR3 sequence is 16 residues long. Unmatched junction bases numbered 7, after V lost 2 bases and J lost 3 bases. CDR1 and CDR2 (germline): MNHEY, SVGAGI. The chain's CDR3 is CASSYASGRALYEQYF. Written as DNA, the CDR3 is TGTGCCAGCAGTTACGCGAGCGGGAGGGCCCTCTACGAGCAGTACTTC.

V gene TRBV30 combines with J gene TRBJ1-5; D is unclear. Germline-derived CDR1 and CDR2 are GTSNPN and SVGIG (reference sequence). The germline V and J ends were trimmed by 1 base and 4 bases, with 8 bases remaining between them. The CDR3 consists of 13 residues. In DNA form, the CDR3 reads TGTGCCTGGAGTGGGGCACCAAATCAGCCCCAGCATTTT. Translated: CAWSGAPNQPQHF.

The chain combines TRBV27 with TRBJ2-2; D is undetermined. Trimming stripped 6 bases from V and 9 bases from J, with 23 bases between. This CDR3 has 16 amino acids. Germline V gene sequence: CDR1 MNHEY, CDR2 SMNVEV (reference sequence). The CDR3 loop reads CASSLVGGPFGWELFF. CDR3 in DNA: TGTGCCAGCAGCCTGGTTGGTGGTCCCTTCGGGTGGGAGCTGTTTTTT.

This clone was picked up a small number of times. The chain is built from TRBV27 and TRBJ1-5, with unresolved D. V gave up 5 bases and J gave up 5 bases, with 16 bases separating them. The CDR3 is 15 residues long. Germline assignment: CDR1 MNHEY and CDR2 SMNVEV (reference sequence). CDR3 in DNA: TGTGCCAGCAGTCCCCTAGGTTTATGGGATCAGCCCCAGCATTTT. It specifies CASSPLGLWDQPQHF.

This clone was counted once. The chain combines TRBV5-1 with TRBJ2-5, with D maybe TRBD2 (5 bases). Germline V gives CDR1 SGHRS, CDR2 YFSETQ. The CDR3 consists of 16 residues. V was trimmed by 3 bases and J by 2 bases, leaving 17 bases between them. The CDR3 reads CASSSRTEVGQETQYF. The CDR3, as DNA: TGCGCCAGCAGCTCTAGGACGGAGGTGGGGCAAGAGACCCAGTACTTC.

This rearrangement joins TRBV27 to TRBJ1-1; TRBD1 is a possible D gene (5 bases). This CDR3 is 14 amino acids long. Germline loops: CDR1 MNHEY, CDR2 SMNVEV (reference sequence). Trimming left V 5 bases short and J 5 bases short, with 15 bases between. DNA of the CDR3: TGTGCCAGCAGTCTTTCGGGGCGAGGGACTGAAGCTTTCTTT. Translating gives CASSLSGRGTEAFF.

This sequence joins TRBV28 and TRBJ1-5, with TRBD1 matching 9 bases. V trimming: 5 bases; J trimming: 6 bases; junction bases outside the gene matches: 11. CDR3 size: 16 residues. Germline CDR1 MDHEN, CDR2 SYDVKM. CDR3 sequence reads: CASSVQTGGGAQPQHF. As DNA, the CDR3 is TGTGCCAGCAGTGTCCAGACAGGGGGTGGGGCTCAGCCCCAGCATTTT.